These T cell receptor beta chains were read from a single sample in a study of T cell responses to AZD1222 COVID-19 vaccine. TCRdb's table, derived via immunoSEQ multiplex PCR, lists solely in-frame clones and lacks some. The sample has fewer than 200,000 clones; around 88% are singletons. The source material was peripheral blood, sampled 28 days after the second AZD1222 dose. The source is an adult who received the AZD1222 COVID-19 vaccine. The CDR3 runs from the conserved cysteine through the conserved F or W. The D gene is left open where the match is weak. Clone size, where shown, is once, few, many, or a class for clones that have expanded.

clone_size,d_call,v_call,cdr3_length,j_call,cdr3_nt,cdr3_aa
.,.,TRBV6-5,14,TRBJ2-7,TGTGCCAGCACCAGCGGCGCAAGTCTTTACGAGCAGTACTTC,CASTSGASLYEQYF
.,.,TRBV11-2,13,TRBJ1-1,TGTGCCAGCAGCCTCCGCAGGGGCACTGAAGCTTTCTTT,CASSLRRGTEAFF
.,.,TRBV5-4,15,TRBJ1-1,TGTGCCAGCAGCTTGGAACTGATAATGAACACTGAAGCTTTCTTT,CASSLELIMNTEAFF
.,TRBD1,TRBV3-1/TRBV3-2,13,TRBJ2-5,TGTGCCAGCAGCCACGGGACAGCTAAGACCCAGTACTTC,CASSHGTAKTQYF
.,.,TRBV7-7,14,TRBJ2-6,TGTGCTAGCAGCCCTACGTCTGGGGCCAACGTCCTGACTTTC,CASSPTSGANVLTF
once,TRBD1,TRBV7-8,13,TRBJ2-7,TGTGCCAGCAGCACCCGGGAAGGGGGCACGAAGTACTTC,CASSTREGGTKYF
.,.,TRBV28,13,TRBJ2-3,TGTGCCAGCAGTCCGCCGCACCCAGATACGCAGTATTTT,CASSPPHPDTQYF
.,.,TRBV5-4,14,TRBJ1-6,TGTGCCAGCAGCTTGCCAGGACAGAATTCACCCCTCCACTTT,CASSLPGQNSPLHF
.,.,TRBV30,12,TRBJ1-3,TGTGCCTGGAGACGCTCTGGAAACACCATATATTTT,CAWRRSGNTIYF
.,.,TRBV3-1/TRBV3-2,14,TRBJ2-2,TGTGCCAGCAGCCGTGGACCCAACACCGGGGAGCTGTTTTTT,CASSRGPNTGELFF
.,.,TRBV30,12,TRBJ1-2,TGTGCCTGGAGTAGTACAGGGCACGGCTACACCTTC,CAWSSTGHGYTF
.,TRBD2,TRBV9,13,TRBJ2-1,TGTGCCAGCAGCGTAACTAGCGGGAGTGTACGGGTCTTC,CASSVTSGSVRVF
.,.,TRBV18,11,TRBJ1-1,TGTGCCAGCTCACCAGGGCCTGAAGCTTTCTTT,CASSPGPEAFF
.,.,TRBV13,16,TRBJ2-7,TGTGCCAGCAGCCTATTCTCGGCCCGAGGGGCCTACGAGCAGTACTTC,CASSLFSARGAYEQYF
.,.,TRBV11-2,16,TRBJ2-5,TGTGCCAGCAGCTCCCCGACCCGGACGGCGGGAGAGACCCAGTACTTC,CASSSPTRTAGETQYF
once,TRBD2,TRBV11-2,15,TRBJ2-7,TGTGCCAGCAGCAACAGCGGGGGTGTCTCCTACGAGCAGTACTTC,CASSNSGGVSYEQYF
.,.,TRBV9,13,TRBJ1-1,TGTGCCAGCAGCGTAGCTCCACACACTGAAGCTTTCTTT,CASSVAPHTEAFF
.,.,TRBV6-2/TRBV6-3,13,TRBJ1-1,TGTGCCAGCAGCCGAAGGGCGGCAGCTGAAGCTTTCTTT,CASSRRAAAEAFF
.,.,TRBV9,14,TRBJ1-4,TGTGCCAGCAGCGTGGTGCCTGGCTCGGAAAAACTGTTTTTT,CASSVVPGSEKLFF
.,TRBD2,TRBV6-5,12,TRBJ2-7,TGTGCCAGCAGCTACGGGGGGAATGAGCAGTACTTC,CASSYGGNEQYF
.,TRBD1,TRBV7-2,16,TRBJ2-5,TGTGCCAGCAGCTTATTACGGACAGGGTTACAAGAGACCCAGTACTTC,CASSLLRTGLQETQYF
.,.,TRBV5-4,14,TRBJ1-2,TGTGCCAGCAGCCCAAACCAGGGGAACTATGGCTACACCTTC,CASSPNQGNYGYTF
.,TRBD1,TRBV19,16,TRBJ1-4,TGTGCCAGTAGCGACAGGGGTTCCACAACTAATGAAAAACTGTTTTTT,CASSDRGSTTNEKLFF
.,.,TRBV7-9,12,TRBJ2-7,TGTGCCAGCAGCTATAGTCTACACGAGCAGTACTTC,CASSYSLHEQYF